Presented here are 9 T cell receptor beta chains from one specimen sequenced in a study of blood T cell repertoires in COVID-19. Some clones are missing from TCRdb's copy, which holds only in-frame ones; the method was immunoSEQ multiplex PCR. The sample consists of 300,000 to 400,000 clones, about 90% of them appearing once. The sample comprised PBMCs or T cells enriched from blood (not recorded which). These receptors were collected from a woman in her twenties or thirties who had recovered from COVID-19.

The V gene is TRBV25-1, the J gene TRBJ2-4; 9 bases fit TRBD2. V was clipped by 3 bases and J by 1 base; unmatched bases: 4. The CDR3 loop spans 16 amino acids. CDR1 is MGHDK, CDR2 SYGVNS, per germline. The CDR3 sequence is CASSEKRGEAKNIQYF. CDR3 in DNA: TGTGCCAGCAGTGAGAAGCGGGGGGAGGCCAAAAACATTCAGTACTTC.

The rearrangement uses TRBV5-1 and TRBJ2-7, with 13 bases that match TRBD2. The junction had 6 bases not matched to a gene; V was cut back by 4 bases and J by 2 bases. Germline lookup yields CDR1 SGHRS and CDR2 YFSETQ. CDR3 length: 16 amino acids. CDR3 in amino acids: CASSPGTSGEPYEQYF. CDR3 coding DNA: TGCGCCAGCAGCCCAGGGACTAGCGGGGAACCCTACGAGCAGTACTTC.

The rearrangement joins TRBV10-1 to TRBJ2-1; D possibly corresponds to TRBD2 (6 bases). The CDR3 consists of 13 residues. Germline V CDR1 and CDR2: WNHNN, SYGVQD (reference sequence). Trimming cost V 3 bases and J 5 bases, with 8 bases left between them. The CDR3 DNA is TGCGCCAGCAGTGATGGGAGGAACAATGAGCAGTTCTTC. Protein product: CASSDGRNNEQFF.

The chain recombines TRBV12-3 or TRBV12-4 with TRBJ2-4, with D possibly TRBD2 on 5 matching bases. The ends were cut back, 5 bases at V and 9 bases at J, with 14 bases in the middle. There are 13 residues in the CDR3. DNA of the CDR3: TGTGCCAGCAGTCTCGATCGAGGGAGCATTCAGTACTTC. It translates to CASSLDRGSIQYF.

The chain links TRBV6-5 to TRBJ2-1; the match to TRBD1 covers 9 bases. The ends lost 0 bases at V and 2 bases at J; junction bases unmatched: 2. CDR1 is MNHEY, CDR2 SVGAGI, per germline. The CDR3 has 16 residues. In DNA, the CDR3 is TGTGCCAGCAGTTACTCGGGGACAGGGACCTACAATGAGCAGTTCTTC. Translated, it gives CASSYSGTGTYNEQFF.

The chain uses TRBV19 and TRBJ2-5, with TRBD1 matching over 10 bases. The CDR3 length is 15 residues. J was trimmed by 6 bases and V by 6 bases; bases with no gene match: 10. Germline-derived CDR1 and CDR2 are LNHDA and SQIVND (reference sequence). In DNA form, the CDR3 reads TGTGCCAGTAGGCCTAAGACAGGGGGCGGACAGACCCAGTACTTC. This encodes CASRPKTGGGQTQYF.

The rearrangement joins TRBV2 to TRBJ1-2, with TRBD1 as a possible D gene (6 bases). Looked up from germline, CDR1 is SNHLY and CDR2 is FYNNEI. V was clipped by 4 bases and J by 7 bases, with 10 bases between them. This CDR3 has 12 residues. The CDR3 region has the DNA TGTGCCAGCAGTGGGACAGACTTTGGCTACACCTTC. Encoded protein: CASSGTDFGYTF.

The V call is TRBV12-3 or TRBV12-4, the J call TRBJ2-7, with 10 bases lining up with TRBD2. V was clipped by 10 bases and J by 7 bases; unmatched bases: 10. This CDR3 has 13 amino acids. This CDR3 reads CATSGGYLGEQYF. As DNA, the CDR3 is TGTGCCACTAGCGGGGGATACTTGGGGGAGCAGTACTTC.

This clone was counted a few times. The chain couples TRBV6-5 to TRBJ1-4; 9 nucleotides match TRBD1. The CDR3 extends over 14 amino acids. Germline values: CDR1 MNHEY, CDR2 SVGAGI. The junction had 3 bases not matched to a gene; V was cut back by 5 bases and J by 5 bases. CDR3 loop: CASSHRGRNEKLFF. The CDR3 DNA follows: TGTGCCAGCAGTCACAGGGGGCGAAATGAAAAACTGTTTTTT.